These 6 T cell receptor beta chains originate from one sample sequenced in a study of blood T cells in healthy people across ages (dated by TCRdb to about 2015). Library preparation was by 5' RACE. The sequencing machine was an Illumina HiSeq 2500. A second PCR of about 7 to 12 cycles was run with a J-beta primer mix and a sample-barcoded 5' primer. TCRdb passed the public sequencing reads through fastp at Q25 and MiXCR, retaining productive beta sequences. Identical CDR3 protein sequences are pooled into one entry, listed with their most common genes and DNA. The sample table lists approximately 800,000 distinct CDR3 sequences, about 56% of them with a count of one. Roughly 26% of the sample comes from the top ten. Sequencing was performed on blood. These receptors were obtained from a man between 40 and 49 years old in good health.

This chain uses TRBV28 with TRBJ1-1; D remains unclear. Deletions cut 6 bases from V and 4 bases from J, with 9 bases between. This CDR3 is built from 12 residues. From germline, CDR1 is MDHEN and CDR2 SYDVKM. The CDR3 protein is CASRSTATEAFF. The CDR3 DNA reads TGTGCCAGCAGGTCAACAGCCACTGAAGCTTTCTTT.

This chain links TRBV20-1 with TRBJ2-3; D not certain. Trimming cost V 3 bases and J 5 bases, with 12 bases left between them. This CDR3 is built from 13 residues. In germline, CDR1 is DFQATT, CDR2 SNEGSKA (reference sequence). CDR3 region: CSASIPVRDTQYF. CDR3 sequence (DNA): TGCAGTGCTAGTATTCCCGTAAGAGATACGCAGTATTTT.

The CDR3 spells CASSVMPGSGNQPQHF. The DNA for the CDR3 is TGCGCCAGCAGTGTCATGCCGGGAAGTGGCAATCAGCCCCAGCATTTT. V and J are TRBV10-2 and TRBJ1-5; D not resolved. V was pared by 4 bases and J by 2 bases, with 15 bases between. Germline values: CDR1 WSHSY, CDR2 SAAADI. There are 16 residues in the CDR3.

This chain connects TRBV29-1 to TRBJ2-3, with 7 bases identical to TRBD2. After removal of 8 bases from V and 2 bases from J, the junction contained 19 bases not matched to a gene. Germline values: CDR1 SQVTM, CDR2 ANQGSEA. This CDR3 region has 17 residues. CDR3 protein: CSQAVQSPSGYTDTQYF. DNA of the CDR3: TGCAGCCAAGCAGTTCAATCGCCTAGCGGTTACACAGATACGCAGTATTTT.

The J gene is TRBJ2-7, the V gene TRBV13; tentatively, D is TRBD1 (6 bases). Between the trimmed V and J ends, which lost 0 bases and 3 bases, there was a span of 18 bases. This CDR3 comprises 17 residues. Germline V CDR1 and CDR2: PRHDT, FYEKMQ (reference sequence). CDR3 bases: TGTGCCAGCAGCTTAGGTTCGTGGGGGCAGGGCCTCTACGAGCAGTACTTC. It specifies CASSLGSWGQGLYEQYF.

This chain's CDR3 is CASSYSRESYEQYF. Written as DNA, the CDR3 is TGTGCCAGCAGTTACTCAAGGGAGTCCTACGAGCAGTACTTC. This sequence joins TRBV6-5 and TRBJ2-7; a possible D gene is TRBD2 (5 bases). Trimming pared 0 bases from V and 1 base from J, leaving 7 bases between. This CDR3 spans 14 amino acids. The germline V gene encodes CDR1 MNHEY and CDR2 SVGAGI.